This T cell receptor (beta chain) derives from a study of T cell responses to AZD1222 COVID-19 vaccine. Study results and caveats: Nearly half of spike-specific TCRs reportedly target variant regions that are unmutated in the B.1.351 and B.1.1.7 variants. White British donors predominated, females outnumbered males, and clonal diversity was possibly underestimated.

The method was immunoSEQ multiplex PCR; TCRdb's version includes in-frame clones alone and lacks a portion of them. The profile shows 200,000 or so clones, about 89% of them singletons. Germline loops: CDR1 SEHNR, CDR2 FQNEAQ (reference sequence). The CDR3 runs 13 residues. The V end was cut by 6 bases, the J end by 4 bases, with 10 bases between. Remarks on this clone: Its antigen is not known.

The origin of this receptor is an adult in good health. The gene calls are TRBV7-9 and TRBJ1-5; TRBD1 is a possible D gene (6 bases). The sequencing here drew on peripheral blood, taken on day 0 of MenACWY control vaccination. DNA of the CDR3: TGTGCCAGCAGTCTTCAGGGGAATCAGCCCCAGCATTTT. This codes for CASSLQGNQPQHF.